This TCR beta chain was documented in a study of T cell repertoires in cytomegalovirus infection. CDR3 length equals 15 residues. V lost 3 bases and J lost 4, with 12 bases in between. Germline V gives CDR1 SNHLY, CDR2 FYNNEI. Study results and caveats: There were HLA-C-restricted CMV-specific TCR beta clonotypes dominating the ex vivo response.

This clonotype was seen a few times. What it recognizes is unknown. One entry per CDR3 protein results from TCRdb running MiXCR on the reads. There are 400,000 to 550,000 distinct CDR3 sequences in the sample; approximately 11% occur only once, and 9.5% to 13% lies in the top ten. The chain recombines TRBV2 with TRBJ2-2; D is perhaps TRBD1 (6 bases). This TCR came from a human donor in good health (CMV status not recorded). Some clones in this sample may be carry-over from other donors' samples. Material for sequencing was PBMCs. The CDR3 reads CASSDRQGTTGELFF. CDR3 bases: TGTGCCAGCAGTGATCGGCAGGGGACCACCGGGGAGCTGTTTTTT.